This is a list of T cell receptor beta chains from one sample in a study of blood T cell repertoires in COVID-19. Only in-frame clones appear in the TCRdb table, and some are missing; sequencing was by immunoSEQ multiplex PCR. The table records 250,000 to 400,000 clones, 75% to 90% of them present only once. The sample was peripheral blood. The receptor source for this set is a woman aged 25 to 45 with COVID-19, enrolled during active disease. Both conserved end residues are part of each CDR3. A D gene is named only where the DNA matches it firmly. A row's size may be missing; if present it is once, few, many or a size class.

>TRBV19|TRBJ1-4|15|.|.
TGTGCCAGTAGTATAGAAGGACAACGTAATGAAAAACTGTTTTTT
CASSIEGQRNEKLFF
>TRBV18|TRBJ2-2|15|TRBD1|.
TGTGCCAGCTCACCTACAGGGGTGAACACCGGGGAGCTGTTTTTT
CASSPTGVNTGELFF
>TRBV19|TRBJ1-1|15|TRBD1|.
TGTGCCAGTAGTATACCAAGACAGGGGATGACTGAAGCTTTCTTT
CASSIPRQGMTEAFF
>TRBV27|TRBJ1-4|19|TRBD1|.
TGTGCCAGCAGTCGCTGGGGGGACAGAACTCTTGCAACTAATGAAAAACTGTTTTTT
CASSRWGDRTLATNEKLFF
>TRBV2|TRBJ2-1|13|.|.
TGTGCCAGCAGTGATTACTCCTACAATGAGCAGTTCTTC
CASSDYSYNEQFF
>TRBV13|TRBJ2-1|16|TRBD1|.
TGTGCCAGCAGCTCTAGACAGGGGAGCCACTACAATGAGCAGTTCTTC
CASSSRQGSHYNEQFF
>TRBV9|TRBJ2-1|13|TRBD2|.
TGTGCCAGCAGCGTTACTAGCGGAAATGAGCAGTTCTTC
CASSVTSGNEQFF
>TRBV18|TRBJ1-4|17|.|.
TGTGCCAGCTCACCATATTCCGGTATTGCAACTAATGAAAAACTGTTTTTT
CASSPYSGIATNEKLFF
>TRBV29-1|TRBJ1-2|13|.|.
TGCAGCGTTGTAACCGGAGGATTCTATGGCTACACCTTC
CSVVTGGFYGYTF
>TRBV5-1|TRBJ2-3|15|.|once
TGCGCCAGCAGCTTGGATGGTCAGGGGACAGATACGCAGTATTTT
CASSLDGQGTDTQYF
>TRBV28|TRBJ1-1|13|TRBD1|.
TGTGCCAGCAATCAGGGGGGGAACACTGAAGCTTTCTTT
CASNQGGNTEAFF
>TRBV11-3|TRBJ1-1|13|.|.
TGTGCCAGCAGCTTAGGTGTAAACACTGAAGCTTTCTTT
CASSLGVNTEAFF
>TRBV1|TRBJ2-1|22|.|.
TGCACCAGCAGCCAAGAGTTCCAAGCTCACCCGCAACGGGAACACTTGGGCCATGAGCAGTTCTTC
CTSSQEFQAHPQREHLGHEQFF
>TRBV3-1/TRBV3-2|TRBJ1-6|15|.|.
TGTGCCAGCAGCCAAGATAGGGGCAAGGATTCACCCCTCCACTTT
CASSQDRGKDSPLHF
>TRBV7-2|TRBJ2-5|14|TRBD1|.
TGTGCCAGCAGCTCGCGGACAGGGTTAGAGACCCAGTACTTC
CASSSRTGLETQYF
>TRBV19|TRBJ2-1|13|TRBD1|.
TGTGCCAGTAGGGGACAGGGGCACAATGAGCAGTTCTTC
CASRGQGHNEQFF
>TRBV29-1|TRBJ1-1|14|.|.
TGCAGCGGCCTCCGGGACACCAAGAACACTGAAGCTTTCTTT
CSGLRDTKNTEAFF
>TRBV28|TRBJ1-2|12|TRBD1|.
TGTGCCAGCAGGACAGGGGGCTATGGCTACACCTTC
CASRTGGYGYTF
>TRBV5-4|TRBJ2-5|15|.|.
TGTGCCAGCAGCCCGAACCTCAGGATACAAGAGACCCAGTACTTC
CASSPNLRIQETQYF
>TRBV7-9|TRBJ2-1|13|.|.
TGTGCCAGCAGCCCCAAACTAGTCAGTGAGCAGTTCTTC
CASSPKLVSEQFF
>TRBV30|TRBJ1-2|13|TRBD1|.
TGTGCCTGGGGACGGACAGGGATATATGGCTACACCTTC
CAWGRTGIYGYTF
>TRBV28|TRBJ2-7|15|TRBD2|.
TGTGCCAGCAGTGCCCCTAGCGGGAGGGCCTCCGAGCAGTACTTC
CASSAPSGRASEQYF
>TRBV27|TRBJ2-7|14|TRBD2|.
TGTGCCAGCAGTCCCGGGGGGTTCGTGAACGAGCAGTACTTC
CASSPGGFVNEQYF
>TRBV7-2|TRBJ2-2|18|TRBD2|.
TGTGCCAGCGGCGAGGGGAGCGGGAGGGCCCGAAGAGCCGGGGAGCTGTTTTTT
CASGEGSGRARRAGELFF